Each of the 13 T cell receptor beta chains below was sequenced from the same sample in a study of cytomegalovirus exposure and HLA in healthy donors. The PCR employed 60 Vbeta primers together with 13 Jbeta primers. Assay: immunoSEQ multiplex PCR; the TCRdb copy retains only in-frame clones and omits some. The sample has some 200,000 clones; about 70% are singletons. Specimen: PBMCs. These TCRs come from a man in his forties or fifties in good health and CMV-seropositive.

V is TRBV10-3 and J is TRBJ2-5, with D possibly being TRBD2 (5 bases). The CDR3 loop spans 14 amino acids. Germline CDR1 and CDR2: ENHRY and SYGVKD. V lost 6 bases, J lost 1 base, and 12 bases lay in between. CDR3 DNA: TGTGCCATCAGCACCCCGGACTCCCAAGAGACCCAGTACTTC. This sequence encodes CAISTPDSQETQYF.

The gene calls are TRBV6-6 and TRBJ2-2, with no clear D. Germline CDR1 is MNHNY and CDR2 is SVGAGI (reference sequence). V lost 4 bases, J lost 2 bases, and 5 bases lay in between. The CDR3 loop spans 13 amino acids. The CDR3 DNA follows: TGTGCCAGCAGTTCGAGTAACACCGGGGAGCTGTTTTTT. Its protein is CASSSSNTGELFF.

As to this clone: At one of its ends the junction is not consistent with the germline gene, which may arise from a read error. The rearrangement joins TRBV7-9 to TRBJ1-1; maybe TRBD1 (6 bases). The CDR3 totals 14 residues. Germline V gene data show CDR1 as SEHNR and CDR2 as FQNEAQ (reference sequence). CDR3 nucleotide sequence: TGTGCCAGCAGTTTAGGACAGACAAACACTGAAGCTTTCTTT. Its protein product is CASSLGQTNTEAFF.

The CDR3, as DNA: TGTGCCAGCAGTTTCCCTCAGGGGGAAATAGGTCAGCCCCAGCATTTT. Translated, it gives CASSFPQGEIGQPQHF. This sequence joins TRBV28 and TRBJ1-5, with 7 positions matching TRBD1. After removal of 3 bases from V and 6 bases from J, the junction contained 11 bases not matched to a gene. The CDR3 totals 16 residues. Germline V gene lookup returns CDR1 MDHEN and CDR2 SYDVKM.

The chain joins TRBV11-3 to TRBJ2-6; tentative D call: TRBD2 (5 bases). V gave up 5 bases and J gave up 0 bases, with 8 bases separating them. Per germline, CDR1 SGHNT and CDR2 YENEEA. CDR3 size: 15 residues. The CDR3 loop reads CASSPSGSGANVLTF. The CDR3 bases are TGTGCCAGCAGCCCGAGCGGCTCTGGGGCCAACGTCCTGACTTTC.

The chain uses TRBV2 and TRBJ1-4, with a tentative D call TRBD1 (6 bases). The CDR3 is made up of 16 amino acids. Germline loops: CDR1 SNHLY, CDR2 FYNNEI. With 3 bases removed from V and 4 bases from J, the gap between germline ends came to 15 bases. The CDR3 DNA reads as TGTGCCAGCAGTGACTTGGGGGCGCATGGTAATGAAAAACTGTTTTTT. Encoded protein: CASSDLGAHGNEKLFF. Drawing the rest from reference TRBV2 and TRBJ1-4, the complete variable domain is EPEVTQTPSHQVTQMGQEVILRCVPISNHLYFYWYRQILGQKVEFLVSFYNNEISEKSEIFDDQFSVERPDGSNFTLKIRSTKLEDSAMYFCASSDLGAHGNEKLFFGSGTQLSVL.

This rearrangement joins TRBV4-1 to TRBJ2-1; the D gene is possibly TRBD1 (5 bases). V lost 4 bases, J lost 6 bases, and 10 bases lay in between. Germline V lookup: CDR1 MGHRA, CDR2 YSYEKL. This CDR3 region has 13 residues. CDR3 protein: CASSRTRGNEQFF. In nucleotides, the CDR3 is TGCGCCAGCAGCCGGACACGCGGCAATGAGCAGTTCTTC.

The DNA of the CDR3 is TGTGCCAGCAGCTTAGCGTTGAGGGTCAACACCGGGGAGCTGTTTTTT. Translation: CASSLALRVNTGELFF. The chain uses TRBV7-2 and TRBJ2-2; a possible D gene is TRBD2 (5 bases). Trimming removed 0 bases from V and 2 bases from J, with 10 bases in between. Germline CDR1 SGHTA, CDR2 FQGNSA. The CDR3 loop spans 16 amino acids. Full variable domain (remainder filled in from reference TRBV7-2 and TRBJ2-2): GAGVSQSPSNKVTEKGKDVELRCDPISGHTALYWYRQSLGQGLEFLIYFQGNSAPDKSGLPSDRFSAERTGGSVSTLTIQRTQQEDSAVYLCASSLALRVNTGELFFGEGSRLTVL.

The chain links TRBV7-3 to TRBJ2-7; TRBD2 matches 7 bases. J gave up 2 bases and V 5 bases, and 6 bases lay outside the gene matches. Germline values: CDR1 SGHTA, CDR2 FQGTGA. The CDR3 extends over 14 amino acids. CDR3: CASSRLGGAYEQYF. The CDR3 DNA follows: TGTGCCAGCAGCCGATTGGGGGGGGCCTACGAGCAGTACTTC. The full variable domain, its missing parts supplied by reference TRBV7-3 and TRBJ2-7, is GAGVSQTPSNKVTEKGKYVELRCDPISGHTALYWYRQSLGQGPEFLIYFQGTGAADDSGLPNDRFFAVRPEGSVSTLKIQRTERGDSAVYLCASSRLGGAYEQYFGPGTRLTVT.

The chain recombines TRBV29-1 with TRBJ2-2; D is unresolved. Between the trimmed V and J ends, which lost 3 bases and 0 bases, there was a span of 5 bases. The CDR3 runs to 13 residues. From germline, CDR1 is SQVTM and CDR2 ANQGSEA. The CDR3 loop reads CSVEAANTGELFF. DNA of the CDR3: TGCAGCGTTGAGGCAGCGAACACCGGGGAGCTGTTTTTT.

This rearrangement joins TRBV6-5 to TRBJ2-7, with D maybe TRBD1 (5 bases). The CDR3 has 13 residues. Trimming cost V 5 bases and J 3 bases, with 11 bases left between them. CDR1 MNHEY and CDR2 SVGAGI come from the germline V gene. CDR3 DNA sequence: TGTGCCAGCAGTCAGGGCATCTTCTACGAGCAGTACTTC. Residues: CASSQGIFYEQYF.

The sample holds a few counts of this clone. In nucleotides, the CDR3 is TGTGCCAGCAGTGTATCTGGACTTAGCTCCTACGAGCAGTACTTC. Its protein is CASSVSGLSSYEQYF. This chain joins TRBV2 and TRBJ2-7, with D possibly matching TRBD2 (5 bases). V lost 4 bases to trimming and J lost 0 bases, with 13 bases between them. This CDR3 is 15 amino acids long. Germline-derived CDR1 and CDR2 are SNHLY and FYNNEI.

Only a few counts were recorded for this clone. V usage is TRBV11-2 and J usage is TRBJ1-3; 7 bases fit TRBD1. This CDR3 region has 15 residues. After removal of 4 bases from V and 1 base from J, the junction contained 4 bases not matched to a gene. Germline CDR1 is SGHAT and CDR2 is FQNNGV. Here the CDR3 reads CASSYDRESGNTIYF. The DNA of the CDR3 is TGTGCCAGCAGCTACGACAGGGAATCTGGAAACACCATATATTTT.